This T cell receptor (beta chain) was captured in a study of shared clonotypes between healthy human individuals. Broader study findings: Among several donors, about 4.6% of naive CD4 clonotypes were found in common. Researchers found naive subsets generally carried larger estimated richness than memory subsets. It was only blood that was sampled, and tissue repertoires likely differ.

Several immunoSEQ plates received, in even portions, the genomic DNA of each subset. Profiled with immunoSEQ multiplex PCR; TCRdb holds only in-frame clones, not every one. Of around 2.3 million clones in the sample, approximately 94% were seen once. Trimming removed 4 bases from V and 0 bases from J; junction bases left unmatched: 9. The CDR3 length is 16 residues. Concerning this clone itself: Antigen specificity is unknown.

The rearrangement uses TRBV6-7 and TRBJ2-7; 7 bases are a match to TRBD2. TRBV6-7 is an ORF for which the function is uncertain. The sample comprised naive CD4+ T cells sorted from blood. Described subset: CD45RA+ positively selected. This receptor was obtained from a young man in good health. The CDR3 is CASSWPSGDRSYEQYF. The CDR3, as DNA: TGTGCCAGCAGTTGGCCGAGCGGGGACCGCTCCTACGAGCAGTACTTC.